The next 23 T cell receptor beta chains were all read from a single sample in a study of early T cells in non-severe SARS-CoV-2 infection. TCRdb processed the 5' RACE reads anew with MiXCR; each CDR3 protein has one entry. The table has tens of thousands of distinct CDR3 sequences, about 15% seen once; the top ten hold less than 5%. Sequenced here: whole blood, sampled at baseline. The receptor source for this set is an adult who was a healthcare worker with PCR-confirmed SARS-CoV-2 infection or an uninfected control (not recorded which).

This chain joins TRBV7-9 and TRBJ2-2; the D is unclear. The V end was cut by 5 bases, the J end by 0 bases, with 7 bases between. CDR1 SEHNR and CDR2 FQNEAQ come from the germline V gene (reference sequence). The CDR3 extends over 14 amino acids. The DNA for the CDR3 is TGTGCCAGCAGCCCCATAGCGAACACCGGGGAGCTGTTTTTT. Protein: CASSPIANTGELFF.

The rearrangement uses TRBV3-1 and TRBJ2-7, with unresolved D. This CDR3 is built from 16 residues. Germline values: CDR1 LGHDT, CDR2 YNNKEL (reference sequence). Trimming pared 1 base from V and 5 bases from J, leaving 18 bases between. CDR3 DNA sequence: TGTGCCAGCAGCCAAGGAGAGGCCCGCCCGGTCAACGAGCAGTACTTC. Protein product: CASSQGEARPVNEQYF.

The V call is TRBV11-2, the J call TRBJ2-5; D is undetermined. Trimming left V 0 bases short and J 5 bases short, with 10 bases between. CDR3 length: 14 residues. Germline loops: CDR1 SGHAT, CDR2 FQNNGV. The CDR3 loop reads CASSLDVSTETQYF. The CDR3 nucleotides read TGTGCCAGCAGCTTAGATGTCAGTACGGAGACCCAGTACTTC.

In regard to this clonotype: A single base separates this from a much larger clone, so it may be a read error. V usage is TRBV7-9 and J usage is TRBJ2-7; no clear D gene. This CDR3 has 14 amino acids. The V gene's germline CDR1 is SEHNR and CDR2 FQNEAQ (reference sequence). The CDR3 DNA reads TGTGTCAGCAGCTTGGTAGGTAACTACTACGAGCAGTACTTC. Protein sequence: CVSSLVGNYYEQYF.

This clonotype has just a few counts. The CDR3 region has the DNA TGTGCCAGCAGCTTGGGGCAGATGCGGGGCACCATATATTTT. The encoded protein is CASSLGQMRGTIYF. The V and J genes are TRBV5-8 and TRBJ1-3; D remains unclear. CDR1 SGHTS and CDR2 YDEGEE come from the germline V gene. The CDR3 has 14 amino acids. The V gene lost 0 bases and the J gene lost 9 bases, with 13 bases spanning the gap.

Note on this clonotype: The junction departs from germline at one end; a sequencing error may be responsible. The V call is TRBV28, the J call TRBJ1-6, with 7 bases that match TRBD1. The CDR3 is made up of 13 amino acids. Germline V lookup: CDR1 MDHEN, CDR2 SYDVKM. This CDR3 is CATLRQGSSPLHF. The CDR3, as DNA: TGTGCCACCCTCAGACAGGGCAGTTCACCCCTCCATTTT.

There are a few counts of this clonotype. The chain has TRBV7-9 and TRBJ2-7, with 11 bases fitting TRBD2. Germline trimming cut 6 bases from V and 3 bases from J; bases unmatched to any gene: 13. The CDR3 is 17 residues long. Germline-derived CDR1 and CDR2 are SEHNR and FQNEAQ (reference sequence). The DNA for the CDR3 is TGTGCCAGCAGTCAGACTAGCGGGAATTGGAGAGTCTACGAGCAGTACTTC. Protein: CASSQTSGNWRVYEQYF. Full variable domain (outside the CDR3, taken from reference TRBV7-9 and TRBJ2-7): DTGVSQNPRHKITKRGQNVTFRCDPISEHNRLYWYRQTLGQGPEFLTYFQNEAQLEKSRLLSDRFSAERPKGSFSTLEIQRTEQGDSAMYLCASSQTSGNWRVYEQYFGPGTRLTVT.

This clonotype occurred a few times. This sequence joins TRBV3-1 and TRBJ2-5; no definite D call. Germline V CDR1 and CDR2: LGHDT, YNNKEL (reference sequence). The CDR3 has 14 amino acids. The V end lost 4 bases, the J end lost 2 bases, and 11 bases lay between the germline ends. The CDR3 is CASSPPARQETQYF. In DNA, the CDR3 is TGTGCCAGCAGCCCCCCGGCTAGACAAGAGACCCAGTACTTC.

Here the CDR3 DNA reads TGCGCCAGCAGTCAATCGGGCTTTGGGGGTCTCAGCAATCAGCCCCAGCATTTT. Its translation: CASSQSGFGGLSNQPQHF. This chain connects TRBV23-1 to TRBJ1-5; maybe TRBD1 (5 bases). TRBV23-1 is sorted into the ORF group, with uncertain function. The CDR3 consists of 18 residues. Trimming shortened V by 0 bases and J by 1 base, and 16 bases separated the two germline ends.

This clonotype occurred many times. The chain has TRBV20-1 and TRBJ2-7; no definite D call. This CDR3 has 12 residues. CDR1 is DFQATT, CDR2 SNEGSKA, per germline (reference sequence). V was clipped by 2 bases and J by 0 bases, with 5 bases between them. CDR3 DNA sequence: TGCAGTGCTAGAACGGCCTCCTACGAGCAGTACTTC. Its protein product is CSARTASYEQYF.

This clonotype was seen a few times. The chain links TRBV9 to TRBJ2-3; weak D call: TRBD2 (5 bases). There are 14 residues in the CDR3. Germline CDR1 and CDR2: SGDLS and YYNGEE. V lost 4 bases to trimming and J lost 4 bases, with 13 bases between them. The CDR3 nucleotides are TGTGCCAGCAGCCCCCACCGGGGAGCAGATACGCAGTATTTT. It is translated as CASSPHRGADTQYF.

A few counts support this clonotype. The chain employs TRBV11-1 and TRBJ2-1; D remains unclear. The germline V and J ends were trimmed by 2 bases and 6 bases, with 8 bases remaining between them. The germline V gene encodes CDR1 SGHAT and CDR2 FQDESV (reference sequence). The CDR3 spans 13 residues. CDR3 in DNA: TGTGCCAGCAGCTTACCGCAGAGCAATGAGCAGTTCTTC. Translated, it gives CASSLPQSNEQFF.

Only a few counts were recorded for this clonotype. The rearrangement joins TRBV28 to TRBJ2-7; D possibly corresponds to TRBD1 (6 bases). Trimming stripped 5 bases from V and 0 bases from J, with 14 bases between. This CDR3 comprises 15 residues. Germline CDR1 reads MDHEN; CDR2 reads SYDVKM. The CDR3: CASSPRDISSYEQYF. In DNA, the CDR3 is TGTGCCAGCAGTCCCCGGGACATCAGCTCCTACGAGCAGTACTTC. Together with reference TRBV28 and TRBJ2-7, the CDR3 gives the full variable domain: DVKVTQSSRYLVKRTGEKVFLECVQDMDHENMFWYRQDPGLGLRLIYFSYDVKMKEKGDIPEGYSVSREKKERFSLILESASTNQTSMYLCASSPRDISSYEQYFGPGTRLTVT.

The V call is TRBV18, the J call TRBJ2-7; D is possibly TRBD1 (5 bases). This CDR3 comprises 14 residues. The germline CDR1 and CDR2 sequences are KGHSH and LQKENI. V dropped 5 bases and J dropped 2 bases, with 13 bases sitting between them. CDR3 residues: CASSSRTSPYEQYF. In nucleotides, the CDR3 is TGTGCCAGCTCATCCCGGACATCACCCTACGAGCAGTACTTC.

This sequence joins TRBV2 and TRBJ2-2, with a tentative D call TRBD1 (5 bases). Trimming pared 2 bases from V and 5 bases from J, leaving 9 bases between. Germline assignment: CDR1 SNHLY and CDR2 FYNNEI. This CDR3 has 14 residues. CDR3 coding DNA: TGTGCCAGCAGTGAACTCAGGGTAACCGGGGAGCTGTTTTTT. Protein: CASSELRVTGELFF.

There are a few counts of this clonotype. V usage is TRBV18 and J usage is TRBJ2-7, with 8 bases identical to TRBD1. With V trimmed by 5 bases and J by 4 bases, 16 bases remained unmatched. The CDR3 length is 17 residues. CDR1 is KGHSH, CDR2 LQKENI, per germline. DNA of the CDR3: TGTGCCAGCTCAGGTAGTCGTGCGGGGCAGGGGGCTTACGAGCAGTACTTC. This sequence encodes CASSGSRAGQGAYEQYF.

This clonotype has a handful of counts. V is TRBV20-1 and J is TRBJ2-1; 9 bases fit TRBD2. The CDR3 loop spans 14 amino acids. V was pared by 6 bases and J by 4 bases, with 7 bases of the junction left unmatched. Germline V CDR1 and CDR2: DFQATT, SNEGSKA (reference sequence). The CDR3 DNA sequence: TGCAGTGCCCCCCTAGCGGGGCGGTACAATGAGCAGTTCTTC. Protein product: CSAPLAGRYNEQFF.

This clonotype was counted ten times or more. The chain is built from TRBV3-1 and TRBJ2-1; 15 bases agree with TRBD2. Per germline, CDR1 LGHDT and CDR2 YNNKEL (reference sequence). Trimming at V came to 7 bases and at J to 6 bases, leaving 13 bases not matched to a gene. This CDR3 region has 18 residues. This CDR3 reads CASTTGLAGGGPLNEQFF. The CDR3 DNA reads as TGTGCCAGCACCACAGGACTAGCGGGAGGGGGACCCCTCAATGAGCAGTTCTTC.

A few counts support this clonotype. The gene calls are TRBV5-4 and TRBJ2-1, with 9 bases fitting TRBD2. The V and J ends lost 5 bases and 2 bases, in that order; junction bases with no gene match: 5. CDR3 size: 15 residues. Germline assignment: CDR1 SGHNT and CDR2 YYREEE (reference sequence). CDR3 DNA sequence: TGTGCCAGCAGTCCTCCTAGCGGGGCCTACAATGAGCAGTTCTTC. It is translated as CASSPPSGAYNEQFF.

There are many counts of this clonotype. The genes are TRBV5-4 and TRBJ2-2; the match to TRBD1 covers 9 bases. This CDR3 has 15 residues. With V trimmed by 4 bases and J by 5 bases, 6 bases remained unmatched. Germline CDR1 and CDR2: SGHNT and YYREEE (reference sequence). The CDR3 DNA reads TGTGCCAGCAGCCTGACCGGGACAGGGACCGGGGAGCTGTTTTTT. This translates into CASSLTGTGTGELFF.

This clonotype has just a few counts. CDR3 protein: CAAGRGGVSGANVLTF. In DNA form, the CDR3 reads TGTGCCGCCGGCCGAGGGGGGGTCTCTGGGGCCAACGTCCTGACTTTC. This chain links TRBV19 with TRBJ2-6, with D possibly being TRBD2 (7 bases). Trimming removed 11 bases from V and 0 bases from J, with 17 bases in between. The CDR3 covers 16 residues. The germline CDR1 and CDR2 sequences are LNHDA and SQIVND (reference sequence).

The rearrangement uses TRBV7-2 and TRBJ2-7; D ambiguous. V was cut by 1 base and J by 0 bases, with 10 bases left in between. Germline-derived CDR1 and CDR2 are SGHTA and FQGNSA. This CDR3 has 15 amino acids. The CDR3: CASSLGSGPSYEQYF. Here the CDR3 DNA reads TGTGCCAGCAGCTTAGGGTCTGGGCCCTCCTACGAGCAGTACTTC. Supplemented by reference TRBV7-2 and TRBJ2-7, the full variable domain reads GAGVSQSPSNKVTEKGKDVELRCDPISGHTALYWYRQSLGQGLEFLIYFQGNSAPDKSGLPSDRFSAERTGGSVSTLTIQRTQQEDSAVYLCASSLGSGPSYEQYFGPGTRLTVT.

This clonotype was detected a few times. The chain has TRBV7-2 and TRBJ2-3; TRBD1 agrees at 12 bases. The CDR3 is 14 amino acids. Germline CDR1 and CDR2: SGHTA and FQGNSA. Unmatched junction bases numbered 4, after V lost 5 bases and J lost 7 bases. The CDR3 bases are TGTGCCAGCAGCGGGGGACAGGGGGCGAATACGCAGTATTTT. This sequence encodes CASSGGQGANTQYF.